This is a list of T cell receptor beta chains from one sample in a study of CD8 T cells in Susac syndrome. TCRdb redid the calling of the immunoSEQ multiplex PCR reads with MiXCR, one entry per CDR3 protein. The sample yields fewer than 200,000 distinct CDR3 sequences, under 95% seen once. Sequencing was done on a sample of CD4+ T cells from PBMCs. These receptors were obtained from a human donor with Susac syndrome. The CDR3 runs from the conserved cysteine through the conserved F or W. The order of the fields is D gene, CDR3 length, V gene, J gene, clone size, CDR3 DNA, CDR3 protein. The D gene is left open where the match is weak. The listing skips clone size in some rows; elsewhere it reads once, few, many or a size class.

D gene: NA
CDR3 length: 10
V gene: TRBV12-3/TRBV12-4
J gene: TRBJ1-2
clone size: once
CDR3 DNA: TGTGCCAGCAGTCGGACGTACGACACCTTC
CDR3 protein: CASSRTYDTF

D gene: NA
CDR3 length: 18
V gene: TRBV4-1
J gene: TRBJ2-5
clone size: NA
CDR3 DNA: TGCGCCAGCAGCCAGGGAATCGTAGGGACACCGGGGGAGGAGACCCAGTACTTC
CDR3 protein: CASSQGIVGTPGEETQYF

D gene: NA
CDR3 length: 15
V gene: TRBV6-6
J gene: TRBJ2-1
clone size: NA
CDR3 DNA: TGTGCCAGCAGTTACTCGAGTCCCCCCTACAATGAGCAGTTCTTC
CDR3 protein: CASSYSSPPYNEQFF

D gene: NA
CDR3 length: 12
V gene: TRBV20-1
J gene: TRBJ2-5
clone size: NA
CDR3 DNA: TGCAGTGCCTTACCCCTTGGGGAGACCCAGTACTTC
CDR3 protein: CSALPLGETQYF

D gene: NA
CDR3 length: 14
V gene: TRBV15
J gene: TRBJ1-1
clone size: NA
CDR3 DNA: TGTGCCACCAGAAACATCACAGGGAACACTGAAGCTTTCTTT
CDR3 protein: CATRNITGNTEAFF

D gene: NA
CDR3 length: 12
V gene: TRBV10-3
J gene: TRBJ2-7
clone size: NA
CDR3 DNA: TGTGCCATCAGTGAAACGACCTACGAGCAGTACTTC
CDR3 protein: CAISETTYEQYF

D gene: NA
CDR3 length: 12
V gene: TRBV18
J gene: TRBJ2-5
clone size: few
CDR3 DNA: TGTGCCAGCTCACCTCGGGGGGAGACCCAGTACTTC
CDR3 protein: CASSPRGETQYF

D gene: TRBD2
CDR3 length: 16
V gene: TRBV9
J gene: TRBJ2-2
clone size: NA
CDR3 DNA: TGTGCCAGCAGCGGGACTAGCGGGGGGAGGGCCGGGGAGCTGTTTTTT
CDR3 protein: CASSGTSGGRAGELFF

D gene: TRBD1
CDR3 length: 13
V gene: TRBV20-1
J gene: TRBJ2-5
clone size: NA
CDR3 DNA: TGCAGTGCTAGCCGGACAGGACAAGAGACCCAGTACTTC
CDR3 protein: CSASRTGQETQYF

D gene: NA
CDR3 length: 12
V gene: TRBV9
J gene: TRBJ2-7
clone size: NA
CDR3 DNA: TGTGCCAGCAGCCTCCCAGGTGGTGATCAGTACTTC
CDR3 protein: CASSLPGGDQYF

D gene: NA
CDR3 length: 16
V gene: TRBV21-1
J gene: TRBJ1-6
clone size: NA
CDR3 DNA: TGTGCCAGCAGCAAAGGTGGAGAGATTTATAATTCACCCCTCCACTTT
CDR3 protein: CASSKGGEIYNSPLHF

D gene: NA
CDR3 length: 12
V gene: TRBV20-1
J gene: TRBJ1-5
clone size: NA
CDR3 DNA: TGCAGTGCTCGATTTCAGAATCAGCCCCAGCATTTT
CDR3 protein: CSARFQNQPQHF

D gene: NA
CDR3 length: 14
V gene: TRBV20-1
J gene: TRBJ2-7
clone size: NA
CDR3 DNA: TGCAGTGCTAGGGGTCCGGATCCCCCCTACGAGCAGTACTTC
CDR3 protein: CSARGPDPPYEQYF

D gene: TRBD2
CDR3 length: 18
V gene: TRBV4-1
J gene: TRBJ2-3
clone size: NA
CDR3 DNA: TGCGCCAGCAGCCAAGTAGGCAGCGGGGGGGCCAGCACAGATACGCAGTATTTT
CDR3 protein: CASSQVGSGGASTDTQYF

D gene: NA
CDR3 length: 14
V gene: TRBV20-1
J gene: TRBJ2-1
clone size: NA
CDR3 DNA: TGCAGTGCTAGAGCCCAGGGAGTCGACAATGAGCAGTTCTTC
CDR3 protein: CSARAQGVDNEQFF

D gene: NA
CDR3 length: 14
V gene: TRBV7-7
J gene: TRBJ2-3
clone size: NA
CDR3 DNA: TGTGCCAGCAGCTTAGACTACAACACAGATACGCAGTATTTT
CDR3 protein: CASSLDYNTDTQYF

D gene: NA
CDR3 length: 13
V gene: TRBV7-2
J gene: TRBJ1-2
clone size: NA
CDR3 DNA: TGTGCCAGCAGCCCCGAGCGCGGACAGGGCTACACCTTC
CDR3 protein: CASSPERGQGYTF

D gene: TRBD2
CDR3 length: 14
V gene: TRBV29-1
J gene: TRBJ2-3
clone size: NA
CDR3 DNA: TGCAGCGTTGTTGGACTAGCGGGAACAGATACGCAGTATTTT
CDR3 protein: CSVVGLAGTDTQYF

D gene: NA
CDR3 length: 14
V gene: TRBV3-1
J gene: TRBJ2-2
clone size: NA
CDR3 DNA: TGTGCCAGCAGCCAAGATGGCGGTACCGGGGAGCTGTTTTTT
CDR3 protein: CASSQDGGTGELFF